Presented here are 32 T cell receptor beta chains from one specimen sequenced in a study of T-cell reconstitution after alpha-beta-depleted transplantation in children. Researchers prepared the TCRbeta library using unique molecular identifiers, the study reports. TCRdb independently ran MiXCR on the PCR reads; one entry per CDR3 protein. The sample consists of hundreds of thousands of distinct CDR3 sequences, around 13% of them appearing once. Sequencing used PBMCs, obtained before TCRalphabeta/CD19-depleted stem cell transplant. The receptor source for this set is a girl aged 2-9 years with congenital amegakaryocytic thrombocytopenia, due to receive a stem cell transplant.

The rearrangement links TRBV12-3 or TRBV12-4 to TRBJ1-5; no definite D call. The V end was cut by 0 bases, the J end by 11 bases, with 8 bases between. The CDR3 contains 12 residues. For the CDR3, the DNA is TGTGCCAGCAGTTTAGCAGGAGGTGCCCAGCATTTT. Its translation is CASSLAGGAQHF.

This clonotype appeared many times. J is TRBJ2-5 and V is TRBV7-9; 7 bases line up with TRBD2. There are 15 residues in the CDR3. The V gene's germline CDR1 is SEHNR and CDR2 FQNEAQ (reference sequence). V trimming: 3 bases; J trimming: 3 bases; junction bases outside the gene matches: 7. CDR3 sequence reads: CASSLYSSGKETQYF. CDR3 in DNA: TGTGCCAGCAGCTTGTATTCTAGCGGCAAAGAGACCCAGTACTTC.

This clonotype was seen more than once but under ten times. The DNA of the CDR3 is TGCGCCAGCAGCTTGGCCCCTGGCACAGGGGAGAATTCACCCCTCCACTTT. This gives the protein CASSLAPGTGENSPLHF. The V and J genes are TRBV5-1 and TRBJ1-6, with 7 bases aligning to TRBD1. With 0 bases clipped from V and 7 bases from J, the junction kept 10 bases outside the gene matches. This CDR3 spans 17 amino acids. Germline V gene lookup returns CDR1 SGHRS and CDR2 YFSETQ.

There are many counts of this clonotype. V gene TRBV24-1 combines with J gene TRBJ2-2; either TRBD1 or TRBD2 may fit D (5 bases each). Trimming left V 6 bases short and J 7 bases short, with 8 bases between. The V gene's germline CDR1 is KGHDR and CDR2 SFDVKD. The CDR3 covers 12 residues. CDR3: CATSRGYGELFF. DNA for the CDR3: TGTGCCACCAGTCGGGGCTACGGGGAGCTGTTTTTT.

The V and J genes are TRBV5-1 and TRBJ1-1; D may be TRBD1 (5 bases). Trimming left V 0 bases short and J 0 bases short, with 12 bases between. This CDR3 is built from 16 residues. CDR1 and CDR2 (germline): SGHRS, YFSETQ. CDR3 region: CASSLDTGRMNTEAFF. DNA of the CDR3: TGCGCCAGCAGCTTGGATACGGGACGGATGAACACTGAAGCTTTCTTT. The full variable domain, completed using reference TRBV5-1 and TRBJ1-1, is KAGVTQTPRYLIKTRGQQVTLSCSPISGHRSVSWYQQTPGQGLQFLFEYFSETQRNKGNFPGRFSGRQFSNSRSEMNVSTLELGDSALYLCASSLDTGRMNTEAFFGQGTRLTVV.

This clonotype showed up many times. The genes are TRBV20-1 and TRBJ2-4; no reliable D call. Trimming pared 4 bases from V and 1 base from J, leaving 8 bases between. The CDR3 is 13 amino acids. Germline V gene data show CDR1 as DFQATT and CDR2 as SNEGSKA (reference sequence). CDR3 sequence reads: CSAIGQAKNIQYF. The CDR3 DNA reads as TGCAGTGCTATTGGGCAGGCCAAAAACATTCAGTACTTC.

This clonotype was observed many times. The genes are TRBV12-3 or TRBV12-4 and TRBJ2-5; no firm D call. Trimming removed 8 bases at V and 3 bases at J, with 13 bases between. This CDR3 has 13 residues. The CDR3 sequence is CASQLAGEETQYF. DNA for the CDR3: TGTGCCAGCCAATTGGCCGGAGAAGAGACCCAGTACTTC.

The CDR3 loop is CASTARRERGRGNEQFF. CDR3 nucleotide sequence: TGTGCCAGCACCGCCCGTAGGGAGAGAGGACGGGGCAATGAGCAGTTCTTC. V and J are TRBV6-1 and TRBJ2-1; the D gene is possibly TRBD2 (5 bases). The germline V and J ends were trimmed by 7 bases and 6 bases, with 25 bases remaining between them. The CDR3 is 17 residues long. Germline V gives CDR1 MNHNS, CDR2 SASEGT.

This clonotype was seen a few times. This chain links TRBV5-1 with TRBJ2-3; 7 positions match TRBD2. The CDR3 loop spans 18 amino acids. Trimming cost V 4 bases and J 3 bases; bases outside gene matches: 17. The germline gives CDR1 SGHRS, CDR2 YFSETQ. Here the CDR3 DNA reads TGCGCCAGCAGCCCCGTGGGCGGGAGCGGCGGCACAACAGATACGCAGTATTTT. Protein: CASSPVGGSGGTTDTQYF.

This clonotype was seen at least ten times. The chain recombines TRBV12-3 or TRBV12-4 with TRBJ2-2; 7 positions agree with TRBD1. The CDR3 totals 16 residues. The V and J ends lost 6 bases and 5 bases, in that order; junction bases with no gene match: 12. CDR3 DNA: TGTGCCAGCAGCAATCCCCGGGACAGCTTAACCGGGGAGCTGTTTTTT. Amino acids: CASSNPRDSLTGELFF.

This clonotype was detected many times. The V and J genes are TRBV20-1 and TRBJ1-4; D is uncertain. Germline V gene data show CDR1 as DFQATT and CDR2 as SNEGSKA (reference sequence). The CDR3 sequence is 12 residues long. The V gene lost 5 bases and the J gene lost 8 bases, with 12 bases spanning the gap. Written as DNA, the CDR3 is TGCAGTGCTTTATACACCCGGGAAAAACTGTTTTTT. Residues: CSALYTREKLFF.

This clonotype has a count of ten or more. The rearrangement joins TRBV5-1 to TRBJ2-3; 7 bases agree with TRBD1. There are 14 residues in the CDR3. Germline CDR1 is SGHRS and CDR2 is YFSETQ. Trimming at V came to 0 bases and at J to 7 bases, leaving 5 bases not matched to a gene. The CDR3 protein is CASSLGTGPYTQYF. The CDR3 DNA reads TGCGCCAGCAGCTTGGGGACAGGACCATATACGCAGTATTTT. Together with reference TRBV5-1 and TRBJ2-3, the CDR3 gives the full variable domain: KAGVTQTPRYLIKTRGQQVTLSCSPISGHRSVSWYQQTPGQGLQFLFEYFSETQRNKGNFPGRFSGRQFSNSRSEMNVSTLELGDSALYLCASSLGTGPYTQYFGPGTRLTVL.

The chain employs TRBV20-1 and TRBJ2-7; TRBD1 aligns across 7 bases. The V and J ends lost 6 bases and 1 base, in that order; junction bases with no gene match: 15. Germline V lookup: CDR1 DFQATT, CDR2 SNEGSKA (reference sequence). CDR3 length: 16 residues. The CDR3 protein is CSAAKPGQKTSYEQYF. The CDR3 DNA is TGCAGTGCAGCAAAGCCGGGACAGAAAACTTCCTACGAGCAGTACTTC.

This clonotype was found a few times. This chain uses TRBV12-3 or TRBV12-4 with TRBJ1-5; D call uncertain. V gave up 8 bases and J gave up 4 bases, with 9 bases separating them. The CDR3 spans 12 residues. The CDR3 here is CASARANQPQHF. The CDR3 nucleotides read TGTGCCAGCGCCCGGGCGAATCAGCCCCAGCATTTT.

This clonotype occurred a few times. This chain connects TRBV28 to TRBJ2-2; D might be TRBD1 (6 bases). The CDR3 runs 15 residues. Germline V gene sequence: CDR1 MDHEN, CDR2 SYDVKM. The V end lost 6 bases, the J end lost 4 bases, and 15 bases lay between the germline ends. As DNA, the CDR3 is TGTGCCAGCAGAGCACAGGGCCTAGGCACCGGGGAGCTGTTTTTT. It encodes CASRAQGLGTGELFF.

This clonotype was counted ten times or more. The CDR3: CASGSPDTYEQYF. CDR3 DNA: TGTGCTAGTGGTTCCCCTGATACCTACGAGCAGTACTTC. J is TRBJ2-7 and V is TRBV12-5; unclear D gene. The CDR3 length is 13 residues. CDR1 is LGHNT, CDR2 FRNRAP, per germline. V was pared by 4 bases and J by 2 bases, with 9 bases between.

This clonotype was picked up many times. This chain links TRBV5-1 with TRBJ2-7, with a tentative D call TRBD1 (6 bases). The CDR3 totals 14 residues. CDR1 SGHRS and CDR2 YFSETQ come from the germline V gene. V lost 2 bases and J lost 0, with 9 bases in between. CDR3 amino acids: CASSLQGSSYEQYF. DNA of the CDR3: TGCGCCAGCAGCTTACAGGGAAGCTCCTACGAGCAGTACTTC.

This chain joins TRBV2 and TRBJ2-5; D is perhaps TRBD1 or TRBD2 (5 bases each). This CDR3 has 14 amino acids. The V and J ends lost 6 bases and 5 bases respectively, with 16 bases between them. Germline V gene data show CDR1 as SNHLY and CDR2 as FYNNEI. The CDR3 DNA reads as TGTGCCAGCAGGGGGACCAAGGTCGGGGAGACCCAGTACTTC. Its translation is CASRGTKVGETQYF.

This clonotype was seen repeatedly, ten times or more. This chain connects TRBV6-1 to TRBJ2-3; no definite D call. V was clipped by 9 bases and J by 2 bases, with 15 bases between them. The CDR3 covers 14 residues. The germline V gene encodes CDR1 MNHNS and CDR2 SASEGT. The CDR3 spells CASQRAGFTDTQYF. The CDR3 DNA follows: TGTGCCAGTCAAAGGGCCGGGTTCACAGATACGCAGTATTTT.

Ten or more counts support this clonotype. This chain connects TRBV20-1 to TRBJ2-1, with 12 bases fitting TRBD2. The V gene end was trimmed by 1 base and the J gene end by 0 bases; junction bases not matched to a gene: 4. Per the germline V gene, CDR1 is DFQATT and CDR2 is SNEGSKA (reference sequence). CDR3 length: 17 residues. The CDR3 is CSARAQLAGGSYNEQFF. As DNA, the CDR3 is TGCAGTGCTAGAGCGCAACTAGCGGGAGGCTCCTACAATGAGCAGTTCTTC.

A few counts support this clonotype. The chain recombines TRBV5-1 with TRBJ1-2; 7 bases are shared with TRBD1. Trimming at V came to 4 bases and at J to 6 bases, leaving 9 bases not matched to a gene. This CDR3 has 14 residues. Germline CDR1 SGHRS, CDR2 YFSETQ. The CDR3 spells CASSKSDRADGYTF. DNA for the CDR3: TGCGCCAGCAGCAAATCAGACAGGGCTGATGGCTACACCTTC. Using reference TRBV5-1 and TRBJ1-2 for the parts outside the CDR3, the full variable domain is KAGVTQTPRYLIKTRGQQVTLSCSPISGHRSVSWYQQTPGQGLQFLFEYFSETQRNKGNFPGRFSGRQFSNSRSEMNVSTLELGDSALYLCASSKSDRADGYTFGSGTRLTVV.

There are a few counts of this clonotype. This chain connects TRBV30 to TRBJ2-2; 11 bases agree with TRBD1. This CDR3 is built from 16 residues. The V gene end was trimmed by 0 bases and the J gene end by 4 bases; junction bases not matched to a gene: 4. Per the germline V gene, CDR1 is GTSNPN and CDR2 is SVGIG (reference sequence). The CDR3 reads CAWSVLGQGATGELFF. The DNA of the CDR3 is TGTGCCTGGAGTGTACTCGGACAGGGGGCCACCGGGGAGCTGTTTTTT. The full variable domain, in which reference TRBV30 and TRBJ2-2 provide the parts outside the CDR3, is SQTIHQWPATLVQPVGSPLSLECTVEGTSNPNLYWYRQAAGRGLQLLFYSVGIGQISSEVPQNLSASRPQDRQFILSSKKLLLSDSGFYLCAWSVLGQGATGELFFGEGSRLTVL.

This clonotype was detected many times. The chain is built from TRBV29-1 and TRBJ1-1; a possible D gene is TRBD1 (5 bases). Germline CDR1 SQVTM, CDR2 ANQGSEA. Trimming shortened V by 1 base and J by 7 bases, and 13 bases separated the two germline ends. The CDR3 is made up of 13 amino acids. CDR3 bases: TGCAGCGTTGAAGGAGGAAGAGGGGTTGAAGCTTTCTTT. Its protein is CSVEGGRGVEAFF.

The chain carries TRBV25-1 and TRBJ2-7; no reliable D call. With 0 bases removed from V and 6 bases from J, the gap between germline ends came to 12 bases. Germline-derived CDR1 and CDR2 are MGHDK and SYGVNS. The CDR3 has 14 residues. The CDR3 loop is CASSEYSPASEQYF. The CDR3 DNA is TGTGCCAGCAGTGAATATTCACCGGCTAGCGAGCAGTACTTC.

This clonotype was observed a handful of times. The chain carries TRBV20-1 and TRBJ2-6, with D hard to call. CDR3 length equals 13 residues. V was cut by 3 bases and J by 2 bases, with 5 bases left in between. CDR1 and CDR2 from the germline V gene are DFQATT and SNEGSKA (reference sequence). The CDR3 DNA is TGCAGTGCTAGGCCCCCTGGGGCCAACGTCCTGACTTTC. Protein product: CSARPPGANVLTF.

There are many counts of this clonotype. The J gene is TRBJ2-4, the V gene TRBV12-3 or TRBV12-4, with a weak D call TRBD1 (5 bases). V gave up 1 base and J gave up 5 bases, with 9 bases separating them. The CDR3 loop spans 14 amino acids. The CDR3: CASSLGGSENIQYF. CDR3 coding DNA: TGTGCCAGCAGTTTAGGGGGCTCCGAAAACATTCAGTACTTC.

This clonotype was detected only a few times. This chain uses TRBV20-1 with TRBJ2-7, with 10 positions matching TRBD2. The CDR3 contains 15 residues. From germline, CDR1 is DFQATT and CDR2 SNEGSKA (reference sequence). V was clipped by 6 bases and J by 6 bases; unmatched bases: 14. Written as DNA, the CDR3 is TGCAGTGCCCTCTCCAGGACTAGCGGCTCTCTCGAGCAGTACTTC. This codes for CSALSRTSGSLEQYF.

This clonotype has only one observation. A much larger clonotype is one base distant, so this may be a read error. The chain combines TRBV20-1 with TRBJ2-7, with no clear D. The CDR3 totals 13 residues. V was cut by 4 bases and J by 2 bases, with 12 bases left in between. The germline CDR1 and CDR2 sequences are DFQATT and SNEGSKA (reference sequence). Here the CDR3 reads CSATLANPYEQYF. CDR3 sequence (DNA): TGCAGTGCTACTCTGGCGAATCCCTACGAGCAGTACTTC.

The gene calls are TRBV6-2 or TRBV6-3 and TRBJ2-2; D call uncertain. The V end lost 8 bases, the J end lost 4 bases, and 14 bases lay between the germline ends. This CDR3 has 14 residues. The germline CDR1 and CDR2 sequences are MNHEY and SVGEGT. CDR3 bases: TGTGCCAGCTCGCCTACCTCGAGCACCGGGGAGCTGTTTTTT. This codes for CASSPTSSTGELFF.

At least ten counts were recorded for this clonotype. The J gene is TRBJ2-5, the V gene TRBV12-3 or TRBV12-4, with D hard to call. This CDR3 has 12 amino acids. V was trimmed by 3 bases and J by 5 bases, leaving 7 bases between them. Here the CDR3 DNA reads TGTGCCAGCAGTTTGAGGTGGGAGACCCAGTACTTC. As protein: CASSLRWETQYF.

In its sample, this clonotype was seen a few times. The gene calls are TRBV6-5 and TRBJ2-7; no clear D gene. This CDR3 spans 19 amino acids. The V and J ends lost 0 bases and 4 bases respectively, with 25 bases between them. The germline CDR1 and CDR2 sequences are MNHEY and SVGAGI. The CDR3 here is CASSYSRSFLCNSEYEQYF. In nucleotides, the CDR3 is TGTGCCAGCAGTTACTCGAGGAGTTTTTTGTGCAACAGCGAATACGAGCAGTACTTC.

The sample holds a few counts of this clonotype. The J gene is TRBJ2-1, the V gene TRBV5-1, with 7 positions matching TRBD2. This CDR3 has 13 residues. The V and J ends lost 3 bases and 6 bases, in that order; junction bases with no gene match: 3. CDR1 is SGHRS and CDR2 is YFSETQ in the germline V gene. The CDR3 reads CASSWTRSNEQFF. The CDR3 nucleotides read TGCGCCAGCAGCTGGACTAGATCCAATGAGCAGTTCTTC.